A selection of T cell receptor beta chains follows, all from one sample in a study of blood T cell repertoires in COVID-19. Assay used: immunoSEQ multiplex PCR; TCRdb lists only in-frame clones, some missing. The repertoire holds about 150,000 clones, 80% to 85% seen once, with 35% to 45% in the top ten. Sequenced material: peripheral blood. These receptor sequences come from a human donor in a cohort sampled during active COVID-19. Both conserved end residues are part of each CDR3. The order of the fields is CDR3 length, V gene, J gene, D gene, clone size, CDR3 protein, CDR3 DNA. A D gene is named only where the DNA matches it firmly. Clone size is shown for a subset of rows, as once, few, many or a class of expanded clone.

>12|TRBV30|TRBJ2-5|-|many
CAWSVRGETQYF
TGTGCCTGGAGTGTAAGAGGGGAGACCCAGTACTTC
>15|TRBV3-1/TRBV3-2|TRBJ1-2|-|-
CASSEGGGRNYGYTF
TGTGCCAGCAGCGAAGGGGGGGGACGGAACTATGGCTACACCTTC
>14|TRBV5-1|TRBJ1-1|TRBD1|-
CASSPGQVSTEAFF
TGCGCCAGCAGCCCAGGACAGGTTAGCACTGAAGCTTTCTTT
>16|TRBV28|TRBJ2-2|TRBD1|-
CASSPTRTGRSGELFF
TGTGCCAGCAGTCCTACTCGGACAGGGAGGTCCGGGGAGCTGTTTTTT
>12|TRBV6-2/TRBV6-3|TRBJ1-1|-|-
CASSSRSNEAFF
TGTGCCAGCAGTTCCCGATCTAATGAAGCTTTCTTT
>16|TRBV27|TRBJ2-7|-|-
CASSLFGGIAPNEQYF
TGTGCCAGCAGTTTATTTGGGGGGATAGCTCCTAACGAGCAGTACTTC
>13|TRBV5-1|TRBJ1-2|-|-
CASSDGRIYGYTF
TGCGCCAGCAGCGATGGCAGGATCTATGGCTACACCTTC
>15|TRBV6-5|TRBJ1-5|-|-
CASSYSSGNNQPQHF
TGTGCCAGCAGTTACTCATCGGGGAACAATCAGCCCCAGCATTTT
>16|TRBV18|TRBJ2-3|TRBD1|-
CASSATSGTVTDTQYF
TGTGCCAGCTCTGCAACCTCCGGGACAGTCACAGATACGCAGTATTTT
>15|TRBV5-5|TRBJ2-2|-|-
CASSLFWESSGELFF
TGTGCCAGCAGCTTGTTTTGGGAGTCGAGCGGGGAGCTGTTTTTT
>13|TRBV13|TRBJ2-7|-|-
CASSLSNLGEQYF
TGTGCCAGCAGCCTTTCGAACCTAGGCGAGCAGTACTTC
>14|TRBV7-3|TRBJ2-3|TRBD2|-
CASSGAGGADTQYF
TGTGCCAGCAGCGGAGCGGGGGGGGCGGATACGCAGTATTTT
>14|TRBV2|TRBJ2-5|TRBD1|-
CASSLQGVRETQYF
TGTGCCAGCAGTCTACAGGGGGTACGAGAGACCCAGTACTTC
>14|TRBV6-5|TRBJ1-2|-|-
CASSPGLGGYGYTF
TGTGCCAGCAGTCCCGGACTGGGCGGCTATGGCTACACCTTC
>14|TRBV14|TRBJ2-1|-|-
CASSQGTGRNEQFF
TGTGCCAGCAGCCAAGGAACAGGCCGCAATGAGCAGTTCTTC
>15|TRBV2|TRBJ1-1|-|-
CASTKESGANTEAFF
TGTGCCAGCACCAAAGAGTCAGGGGCGAACACTGAAGCTTTCTTT
>13|TRBV12-3/TRBV12-4|TRBJ1-1|-|-
CASSLAGWGRAFF
TGTGCCAGCAGTTTAGCAGGGTGGGGGCGAGCTTTCTTT
>17|TRBV4-3|TRBJ1-2|-|-
CASSQDPGVSSNYGYTF
TGCGCCAGCAGCCAAGACCCAGGGGTGTCGTCTAACTATGGCTACACCTTC
>14|TRBV19|TRBJ2-7|TRBD1|few
CASSTGTVPYEQYF
TGTGCCAGTAGTACCGGGACAGTTCCCTACGAGCAGTACTTC
>17|TRBV9|TRBJ1-4|-|-
CASSPSRGTLISEKLFF
TGTGCCAGCAGCCCCTCGAGGGGGACGCTAATTAGTGAAAAACTGTTTTTT
>17|TRBV5-1|TRBJ2-2|TRBD1|-
CASSVQPTGANTGELFF
TGCGCCAGCAGCGTACAACCCACAGGGGCGAATACCGGGGAGCTGTTTTTT
>15|TRBV7-8|TRBJ1-5|TRBD1|-
CASSLTGGIGQPQHF
TGTGCCAGCAGCTTGACAGGGGGCATAGGTCAGCCCCAGCATTTT
>15|TRBV11-2|TRBJ1-1|-|-
CASSLDLFVGTEAFF
TGTGCCAGCAGCTTAGATCTTTTCGTCGGCACTGAAGCTTTCTTT
>14|TRBV2|TRBJ2-7|TRBD1|-
CASSEGQAVYPQYF
TGTGCCAGCAGTGAGGGACAGGCAGTCTACCCGCAGTACTTC
>12|TRBV28|TRBJ1-2|-|many
CASSFGGIGYTF
TGTGCCAGCAGTTTCGGAGGGATCGGCTACACCTTC
>16|TRBV4-3|TRBJ1-6|-|-
CASSQAWITAGSPLHF
TGCGCCAGCAGCCAAGCTTGGATCACAGCGGGATCACCCCTCCACTTT
>16|TRBV18|TRBJ2-1|-|-
CASSAKRQVVGDEQFF
TGTGCCAGCTCAGCCAAAAGACAGGTCGTTGGCGATGAGCAGTTCTTC